This TCR beta chain was identified in a study of PD-1 blockade in classical Hodgkin lymphoma. Indicated time point: cycle 4 day 1 (C4D1), after about 6 weeks of nivolumab. No patient escaped relapse after autologous stem cell transplantation, and brentuximab vedotin exposure varied. Assay: immunoSEQ multiplex PCR; the TCRdb copy retains only in-frame clones and omits some. The sample records around 60,000 clones, about 89% being singletons. V lost 2 bases and J lost 0, with 13 bases in between. The CDR3 has 16 residues. The germline V gene has CDR1 MGHRA and CDR2 YSYEKL. The receptor was isolated from a human donor with classical Hodgkin lymphoma. Here the sequenced sample was peripheral blood mononuclear cells (PBMCs), taken before the fourth cycle of nivolumab. J is TRBJ1-1 and V is TRBV4-1, with D possibly TRBD1 on 5 matching bases. CDR3 DNA sequence: TGCGCCAGCAGCCAACATCCCACAGGAATGAACACTGAAGCTTTCTTT. This codes for CASSQHPTGMNTEAFF.